The 11 T cell receptor beta chains below come from one sample, sequenced in a study of T cells in Graves' hyperthyroidism and ophthalmopathy. TCR beta CDR3 sequences were amplified from RNA transcripts. A set of HTBI primers served as the primers for a first-round RT-PCR of the TCR CDR3. TCRdb reprocessed the multiplex PCR reads with MiXCR, giving one entry per CDR3 protein. Here the sample spans around 340,000 distinct CDR3 sequences, approximately 18% being singletons. Input material: blood. The receptors were sampled from a woman in her thirties or forties with Graves' ophthalmopathy.

V gene TRBV28 combines with J gene TRBJ2-7; TRBD2 agrees at 8 bases. Germline V CDR1 and CDR2: MDHEN, SYDVKM. Trimming at V came to 6 bases and at J to 7 bases, leaving 11 bases not matched to a gene. The CDR3 contains 14 residues. DNA of the CDR3: TGTGCCAGCAGAGGAAGACTAGCGTATTATGAGCAGTACTTC. This codes for CASRGRLAYYEQYF.

Many counts were recorded for this clonotype. The CDR3 DNA reads as TGTGCCAGCAGTGAATTGGGGGGTGGAAACATTCAGTACTTC. Translated, it gives CASSELGGGNIQYF. The V gene is TRBV6-1, the J gene TRBJ2-4, with D possibly TRBD2 on 6 matching bases. CDR3 size: 14 residues. With 2 bases removed from V and 6 bases from J, the gap between germline ends came to 11 bases. Per germline, CDR1 MNHNS and CDR2 SASEGT.

This clonotype has a count of ten or more. This sequence joins TRBV28 and TRBJ1-2; possible D gene TRBD1, 6 bases. Trimming cost V 6 bases and J 6 bases, with 20 bases left between them. This CDR3 is 15 amino acids long. Per the germline V gene, CDR1 is MDHEN and CDR2 is SYDVKM. CDR3 nucleotides: TGTGCCAGCAGATCCGGGACACGGGTGTCTCATGGCTACACCTTC. Translated, it gives CASRSGTRVSHGYTF.

In its sample, this clonotype was seen many times. The V gene is TRBV5-1, the J gene TRBJ1-1; D unclear. Trimming stripped 0 bases from V and 1 base from J, with 7 bases between. Germline CDR1 SGHRS, CDR2 YFSETQ. The CDR3 is made up of 14 amino acids. Here the CDR3 reads CASSLDPGNTEAFF. The CDR3, as DNA: TGCGCCAGCAGCTTGGATCCGGGGAACACTGAAGCTTTCTTT.

V is TRBV6-2 or TRBV6-3 and J is TRBJ1-2; D unclear. The V end was cut by 0 bases, the J end by 0 bases, with 17 bases between. The CDR3 has 18 residues. CDR1 MNHEY and CDR2 SVGEGT come from the germline V gene. CDR3: CASSYSSGRLTPNYGYTF. The DNA of the CDR3 is TGTGCCAGCAGTTACTCAAGTGGCAGGCTAACTCCTAACTATGGCTACACCTTC.

This chain connects TRBV6-2 or TRBV6-3 to TRBJ1-1, with TRBD1 matching 7 bases. V lost 6 bases and J lost 0; bases outside the gene matches: 7. The CDR3 loop spans 15 amino acids. Germline CDR1 and CDR2: MNHEY and SVGEGT. The CDR3 DNA reads TGTGCCAGCAGGGACAGGATCCTGATGAACACTGAAGCTTTCTTT. Protein sequence: CASRDRILMNTEAFF.

This clonotype has at least ten counts. The V call is TRBV13, the J call TRBJ1-2; D is ambiguous. The V gene's germline CDR1 is PRHDT and CDR2 FYEKMQ (reference sequence). CDR3 length equals 14 residues. The V end lost 2 bases, the J end lost 6 bases, and 13 bases lay between the germline ends. CDR3 DNA: TGTGCCAGCAGCTTAAGCCCAGATATAGATGGCTACACCTTC. Translation: CASSLSPDIDGYTF.

The table lists this clonotype with many counts. The chain uses TRBV28 and TRBJ2-3, with TRBD2 as a possible D gene (5 bases). Germline CDR1 reads MDHEN; CDR2 reads SYDVKM. The CDR3 spans 13 residues. V lost 9 bases, J lost 7 bases, and 17 bases lay in between. CDR3 nucleotide sequence: TGTGCCAGTTGGACGGGAATGGGGAATACGCAGTATTTT. Translating gives CASWTGMGNTQYF.

This clonotype was detected a few times. The CDR3 loop reads CASSLQRAASAGYTF. The CDR3 bases are TGTGCCAGCAGCCTTCAAAGGGCCGCTTCAGCTGGCTACACCTTC. The chain combines TRBV3-1 with TRBJ1-2; D is ambiguous. Trimming stripped 4 bases from V and 7 bases from J, with 19 bases between. CDR1 LGHDT and CDR2 YNNKEL come from the germline V gene (reference sequence). The CDR3 is 15 amino acids.

This clonotype was seen repeatedly, ten times or more. The chain links TRBV4-3 to TRBJ1-2; 7 bases are a match to TRBD1. Trimming at V came to 0 bases and at J to 4 bases, leaving 2 bases not matched to a gene. The CDR3 loop spans 14 amino acids. Germline CDR1 LGHNA, CDR2 YSLEER. This chain's CDR3 is CASSQEGTAYGYTF. Here the CDR3 DNA reads TGCGCCAGCAGCCAAGAGGGGACAGCCTATGGCTACACCTTC.

As DNA, the CDR3 is TGTGCCAGTATGGCCTGGGCAGGGGAAAACACTGAAGCTTTCTTT. Amino acid sequence: CASMAWAGENTEAFF. J is TRBJ1-1 and V is TRBV19, with a tentative D call TRBD1 (6 bases). The V gene lost 7 bases and the J gene lost 2 bases, with 17 bases spanning the gap. Germline assignment: CDR1 LNHDA and CDR2 SQIVND (reference sequence). This CDR3 contains 15 residues.